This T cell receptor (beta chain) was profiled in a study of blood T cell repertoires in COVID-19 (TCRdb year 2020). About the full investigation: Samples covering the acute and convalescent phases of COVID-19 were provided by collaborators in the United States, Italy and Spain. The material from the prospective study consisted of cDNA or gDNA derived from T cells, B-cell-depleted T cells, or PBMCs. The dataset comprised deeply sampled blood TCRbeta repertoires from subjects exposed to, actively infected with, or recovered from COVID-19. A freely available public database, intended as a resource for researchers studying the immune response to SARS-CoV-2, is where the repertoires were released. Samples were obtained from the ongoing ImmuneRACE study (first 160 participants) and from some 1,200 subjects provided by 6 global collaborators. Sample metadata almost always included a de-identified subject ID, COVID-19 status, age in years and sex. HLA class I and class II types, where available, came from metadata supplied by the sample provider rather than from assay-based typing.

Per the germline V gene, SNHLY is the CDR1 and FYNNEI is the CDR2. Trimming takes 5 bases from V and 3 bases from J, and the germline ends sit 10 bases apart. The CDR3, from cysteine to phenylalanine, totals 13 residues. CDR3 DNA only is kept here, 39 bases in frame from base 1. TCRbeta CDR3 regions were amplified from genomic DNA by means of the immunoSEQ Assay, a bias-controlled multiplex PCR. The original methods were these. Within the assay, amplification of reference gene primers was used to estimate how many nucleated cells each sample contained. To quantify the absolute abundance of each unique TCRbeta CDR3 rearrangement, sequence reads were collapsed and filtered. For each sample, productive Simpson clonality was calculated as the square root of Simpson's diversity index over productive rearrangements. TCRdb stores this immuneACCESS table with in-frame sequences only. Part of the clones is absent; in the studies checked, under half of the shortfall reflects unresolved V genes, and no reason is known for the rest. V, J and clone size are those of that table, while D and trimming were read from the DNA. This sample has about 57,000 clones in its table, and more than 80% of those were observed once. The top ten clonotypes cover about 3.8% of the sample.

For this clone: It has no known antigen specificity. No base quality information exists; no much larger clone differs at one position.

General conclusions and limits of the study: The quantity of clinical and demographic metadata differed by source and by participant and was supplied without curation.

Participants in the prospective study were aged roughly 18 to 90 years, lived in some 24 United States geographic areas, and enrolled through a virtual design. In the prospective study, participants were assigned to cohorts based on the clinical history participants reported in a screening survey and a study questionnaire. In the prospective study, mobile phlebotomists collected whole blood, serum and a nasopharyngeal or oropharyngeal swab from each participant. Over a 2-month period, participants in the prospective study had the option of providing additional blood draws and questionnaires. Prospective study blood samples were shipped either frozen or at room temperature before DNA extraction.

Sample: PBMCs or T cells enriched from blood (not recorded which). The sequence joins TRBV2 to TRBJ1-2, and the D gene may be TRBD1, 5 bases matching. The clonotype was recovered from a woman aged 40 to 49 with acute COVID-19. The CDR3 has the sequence CASSKGRDYGYTF. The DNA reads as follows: TGTGCCAGCAGTAAGGGGAGGGACTATGGCTACACCTTC.